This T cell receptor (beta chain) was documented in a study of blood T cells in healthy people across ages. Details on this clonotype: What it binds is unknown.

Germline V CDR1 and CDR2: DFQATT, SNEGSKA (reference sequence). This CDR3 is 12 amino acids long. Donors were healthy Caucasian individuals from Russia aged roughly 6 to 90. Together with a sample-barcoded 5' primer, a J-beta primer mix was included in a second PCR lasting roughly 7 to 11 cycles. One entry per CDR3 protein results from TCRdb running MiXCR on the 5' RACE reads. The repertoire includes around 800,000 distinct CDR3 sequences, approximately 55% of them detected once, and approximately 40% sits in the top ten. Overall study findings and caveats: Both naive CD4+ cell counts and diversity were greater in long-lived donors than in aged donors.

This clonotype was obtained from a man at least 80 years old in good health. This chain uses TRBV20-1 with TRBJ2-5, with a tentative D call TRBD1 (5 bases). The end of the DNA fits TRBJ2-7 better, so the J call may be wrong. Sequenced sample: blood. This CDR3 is CSASKGIYEQYF. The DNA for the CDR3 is TGCAGTGCTAGCAAGGGGATCTACGAGCAGTACTTC.